These 12 T cell receptor beta chains came from one sample sequenced in a study of T cell repertoires in cytomegalovirus infection. TCRdb ran MiXCR on the reads and lists one entry per CDR3 protein. The sample contains over 150,000 distinct CDR3 sequences, about a sixth of which appear only once. The sequenced sample consisted of CD8+ T cells from PBMCs. These receptors came from a human donor in good health (CMV status not recorded). Some clones in this sample may be carry-over from other donors' samples.

The chain links TRBV7-9 to TRBJ2-7, with D maybe TRBD1 (5 bases). The CDR3 covers 15 residues. The germline CDR1 and CDR2 sequences are SEHNR and FQNEAQ (reference sequence). V was cut by 4 bases and J by 0 bases, with 13 bases left in between. CDR3 loop: CASSSRTQSSYEQYF. The DNA for the CDR3 is TGTGCCAGCAGCTCCCGGACACAGAGCTCCTACGAGCAGTACTTC.

This clonotype occurred a few times. The chain recombines TRBV7-9 with TRBJ2-5; 7 bases are shared with TRBD2. Trimming at V came to 7 bases and at J to 2 bases, leaving 10 bases not matched to a gene. Germline V CDR1 and CDR2: SEHNR, FQNEAQ (reference sequence). The CDR3 consists of 15 residues. CDR3 sequence: CASNLERGRQETQYF. The CDR3 nucleotides read TGTGCCAGCAATTTAGAGCGGGGTAGGCAAGAGACCCAGTACTTC.

This rearrangement joins TRBV15 to TRBJ1-1, with TRBD1 matching over 7 bases. Losses at the gene ends were 6 bases for V and 0 bases for J; bases not matched to a gene: 13. The V gene's germline CDR1 is LNHNV and CDR2 YYDKDF (reference sequence). The CDR3 has 17 amino acids. CDR3 region: CATSGGRTGTMNTEAFF. The CDR3 DNA reads TGTGCCACCAGTGGGGGACGGACAGGTACCATGAACACTGAAGCTTTCTTT.

The chain employs TRBV7-9 and TRBJ1-1, with D tentatively TRBD1 (6 bases). Germline V lookup: CDR1 SEHNR, CDR2 FQNEAQ (reference sequence). V was pared by 5 bases and J by 4 bases, with 14 bases between. CDR3 length: 14 residues. This CDR3 is CASSPVGGSTEAFF. The CDR3 coding sequence is TGTGCCAGCAGCCCGGTAGGGGGGAGCACTGAAGCTTTCTTT.

This clonotype was seen only a few times. This rearrangement joins TRBV14 to TRBJ2-3; 7 bases agree with TRBD1. The CDR3 covers 15 residues. V shed 3 bases, J shed 0 bases, and the junction held 3 bases outside the gene matches. Germline V gives CDR1 SGHDN, CDR2 FVKESK. As DNA, the CDR3 is TGTGCCAGCAGCCAGGGACAGACTAGCACAGATACGCAGTATTTT. This encodes CASSQGQTSTDTQYF.

This clonotype was observed a few times. The V and J genes are TRBV12-3 or TRBV12-4 and TRBJ2-3; 13 bases map to TRBD2. This CDR3 contains 14 residues. J lost 4 bases, V lost 5 bases, and 0 bases had no gene match. In DNA form, the CDR3 reads TGTGCCAGCAGTACTAGCGGGGGGGCAGATACGCAGTATTTT. It translates to CASSTSGGADTQYF.

This chain connects TRBV7-9 to TRBJ2-2, with 7 bases aligning to TRBD1. After removal of 3 bases from V and 7 bases from J, the junction contained 5 bases not matched to a gene. Germline V gene sequence: CDR1 SEHNR, CDR2 FQNEAQ (reference sequence). The CDR3 sequence is 14 residues long. The CDR3 loop is CASSLYGDSGELFF. DNA of the CDR3: TGTGCCAGCAGCTTGTATGGGGACAGCGGGGAGCTGTTTTTT.

This clonotype has only a few counts. V gene TRBV7-9 combines with J gene TRBJ2-7; D perhaps matches TRBD2 (6 bases). In germline, CDR1 is SEHNR, CDR2 FQNEAQ (reference sequence). Trimming cost V 5 bases and J 3 bases, with 8 bases left between them. This CDR3 spans 12 amino acids. Here the CDR3 DNA reads TGTGCCAGCAGCCCGGAGGGCTACGAGCAGTACTTC. The encoded protein is CASSPEGYEQYF.

This chain links TRBV6-6 with TRBJ1-4; D unclear. The germline V and J ends were trimmed by 0 bases and 8 bases, with 13 bases remaining between them. Germline CDR1 is MNHNY and CDR2 is SVGAGI (reference sequence). CDR3 length equals 15 residues. Here the CDR3 reads CASSYSRPREEKLFF. The CDR3 DNA reads as TGTGCCAGCAGTTACTCCCGACCCCGGGAAGAAAAACTGTTTTTT.

The V and J genes are TRBV12-3 or TRBV12-4 and TRBJ2-2; D may match TRBD1 or TRBD2 (5 bases each). V dropped 9 bases and J dropped 0 bases, with 11 bases sitting between them. The CDR3 is 14 residues long. CDR3 DNA sequence: TGTGCCAGTGGGGACCTACCGAACACCGGGGAGCTGTTTTTT. Its translation: CASGDLPNTGELFF.

There are a few counts of this clonotype. The genes are TRBV7-2 and TRBJ2-1, with D tentatively TRBD2 (6 bases). This CDR3 contains 12 residues. Germline V lookup: CDR1 SGHTA, CDR2 FQGNSA. Trimming cost V 3 bases and J 9 bases, with 9 bases left between them. DNA for the CDR3: TGTGCCAGCAGCTTCGCAGCGGGTGAGCAGTTCTTC. It translates to CASSFAAGEQFF.

This clonotype was observed at least ten times. The V and J genes are TRBV5-1 and TRBJ1-1, with D unresolved. Trimming stripped 5 bases from V and 0 bases from J, with 2 bases between. Per germline, CDR1 SGHRS and CDR2 YFSETQ. This CDR3 comprises 11 residues. CDR3 amino acids: CASRLNTEAFF. CDR3 coding DNA: TGCGCCAGCAGGTTGAACACTGAAGCTTTCTTT.